This record covers a single TCR beta chain. Sample-barcoded 5' priming and a J-beta primer mix drove a second PCR of about 6 to 11 cycles. TCRdb re-derived calls from the 5' RACE reads in MiXCR, one entry per CDR3 protein. The sample lists about 650,000 distinct CDR3 sequences; roughly 32% were seen once. From germline, CDR1 is LGHDT and CDR2 YNNKEL (reference sequence). The length of the CDR3 is 15 residues. Trimming cost V 0 bases and J 8 bases; bases outside gene matches: 7. The data derive from a study of blood T cells in healthy people across ages. Peripheral blood samples of 9 to 10 milliliters were drawn from each donor.

The chain has TRBV3-1 and TRBJ1-2; 9 bases map to TRBD1. This clonotype was sampled from a woman older than 75 in good health. The source material was blood. The CDR3 bases are TGTGCCAGCAGCCAAGAAAGGGGACAGGGACTCGGCTACACCTTC. It encodes CASSQERGQGLGYTF.